The 4 T cell receptor beta chains below all came from one sample that was sequenced in a study of regulatory T cells in long-lasting Graves disease. TCR beta libraries were built with iRepertoire HTBI primers and Arm-PCR of CDR3 regions. Via MiXCR, TCRdb re-called the multiplex PCR reads, giving one row per CDR3 protein. The repertoire holds 500,000 or so distinct CDR3 sequences, with around 16% as singletons. Specified time point: newly diagnosed GD, antithyroid drugs for less than 3 months. From RNA extracted from PBMCs, the TCR library was made. The same specimen was also included in a second study, on T cells in Graves' hyperthyroidism and ophthalmopathy.

This sample comprised peripheral blood mononuclear cells (PBMCs), obtained at new diagnosis, from a patient treated with antithyroid drugs. The source of these receptors is a woman aged 40 to 65 with Graves disease.

This clonotype was found a few times. The chain has TRBV5-1 and TRBJ1-2; 8 positions agree with TRBD1. V was clipped by 3 bases and J by 2 bases; unmatched bases: 6. Germline V lookup: CDR1 SGHRS, CDR2 YFSETQ. CDR3 length: 15 residues. CDR3 nucleotide sequence: TGCGCCAGCAGCTATGGAAGGACAGGGAACTATGGCTACACCTTC. This encodes CASSYGRTGNYGYTF.

This chain connects TRBV10-3 to TRBJ1-1, with D possibly TRBD1 on 6 matching bases. From germline, CDR1 is ENHRY and CDR2 SYGVKD. With 2 bases removed from V and 6 bases from J, the gap between germline ends came to 16 bases. This CDR3 has 15 residues. The CDR3 sequence is CAISEGGYRVSEAFF. CDR3 nucleotide sequence: TGTGCCATCAGTGAGGGGGGCTACCGAGTTTCTGAAGCTTTCTTT.

The chain has TRBV29-1 and TRBJ1-1, with D tentatively TRBD1 (5 bases). V lost 3 bases and J 8 bases, leaving 13 bases between the germline ends. The CDR3 spans 12 residues. Germline CDR1 reads SQVTM; CDR2 reads ANQGSEA. CDR3 DNA: TGCAGCGTTGAGGCGAACCGGGGCGAAGCTTTCTTT. Protein: CSVEANRGEAFF.

This clonotype was observed a few times. The gene calls are TRBV11-2 and TRBJ2-7; weak D call: TRBD2 (5 bases). The length of the CDR3 is 14 residues. Trimming cost V 0 bases and J 2 bases, with 8 bases left between them. Germline CDR1 is SGHAT and CDR2 is FQNNGV. The DNA of the CDR3 is TGTGCCAGCAGCTTAGATTGGGGAGCCTACGAGCAGTACTTC. As protein: CASSLDWGAYEQYF. Using reference TRBV11-2 and TRBJ2-7 for the parts outside the CDR3, the full variable domain is EAGVAQSPRYKIIEKRQSVAFWCNPISGHATLYWYQQILGQGPKLLIQFQNNGVVDDSQLPKDRFSAERLKGVDSTLKIQPAKLEDSAVYLCASSLDWGAYEQYFGPGTRLTVT.